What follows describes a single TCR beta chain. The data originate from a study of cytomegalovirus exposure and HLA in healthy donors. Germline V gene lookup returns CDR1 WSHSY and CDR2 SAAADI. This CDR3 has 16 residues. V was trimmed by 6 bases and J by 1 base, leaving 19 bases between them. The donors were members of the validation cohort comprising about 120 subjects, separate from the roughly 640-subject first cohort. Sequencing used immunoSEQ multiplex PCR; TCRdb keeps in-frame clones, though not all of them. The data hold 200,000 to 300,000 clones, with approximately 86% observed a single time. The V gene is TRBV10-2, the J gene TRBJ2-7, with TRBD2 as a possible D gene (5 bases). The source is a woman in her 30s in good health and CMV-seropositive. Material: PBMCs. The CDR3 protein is CASSGPLLEGSYEQYF. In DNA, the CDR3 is TGCGCCAGCAGCGGTCCGCTACTAGAGGGTTCCTACGAGCAGTACTTC.